These 2 T cell receptor beta chains were sequenced from one sample in a study of regulatory T cells in long-lasting Graves disease. Described time point: newly diagnosed GD, antithyroid drugs for less than 3 months. TCR sequences were obtained from RNA taken from PBMCs. Arm-PCR of CDR3 regions with iRepertoire HTBI primers generated TCR beta libraries. One entry per CDR3 protein, called by TCRdb with MiXCR from the multiplex PCR reads. There are about 530,000 distinct CDR3 sequences in the sample; 15% to 20% occur only once, and around 25% lies in the top ten. A further study also used this sample, focusing on T cells in Graves' hyperthyroidism and ophthalmopathy.

This specimen was peripheral blood mononuclear cells (PBMCs), taken at new diagnosis, from a patient treated with antithyroid drugs. The source is a middle-aged woman with Graves disease.

This clonotype showed up many times. The rearrangement links TRBV15 to TRBJ1-1; D gene unclear. The CDR3 is 14 amino acids. Deletions cut 3 bases from V and 6 bases from J, with 14 bases between. Germline V gene data show CDR1 as LNHNV and CDR2 as YYDKDF (reference sequence). The CDR3 nucleotides are TGTGCCACCAGCAGGGTTGTCGTATCACCTGAAGCTTTCTTT. It is translated as CATSRVVVSPEAFF.

At least ten counts were recorded for this clonotype. CDR3 protein: CSARDPGGAGGQETQYF. The CDR3, as DNA: TGCAGTGCTAGAGATCCCGGGGGGGCCGGTGGTCAAGAGACCCAGTACTTC. The rearrangement joins TRBV20-1 to TRBJ2-5; the match to TRBD2 covers 8 bases. With 0 bases clipped from V and 2 bases from J, the junction kept 11 bases outside the gene matches. This CDR3 region has 17 residues. Germline CDR1 DFQATT, CDR2 SNEGSKA (reference sequence).